The clone carrying this T cell receptor (beta chain) was seen more than once but under ten times. The antigen is undetermined. This specimen belongs to a study of blood T cells in healthy people across ages. Whole-study findings and limits: Both higher diversity and more naive CD4+ cells marked long-lived donors when set against aged donors.

The length of the CDR3 is 13 residues. J lost 12 bases, V lost 2 bases, and 5 bases had no gene match. CDR1 and CDR2 from the germline V gene are SGHTA and FQGNSA. Alongside a J-beta primer mix, a sample-barcoded 5' primer served in a second PCR lasting roughly 7 to 12 cycles. One entry per CDR3 protein results from TCRdb running MiXCR on the 5' RACE reads. Among 1.5 million to 2 million distinct CDR3 sequences listed, around 50% were seen once. Sequencing input: blood. The chain carries TRBV7-2 and TRBJ2-3; 10 bases are shared with TRBD2. The source is a woman between 40 and 55 years old in good health. CDR3 nucleotide sequence: TGTGCCAGCAGCTTATCCCTAGCGGGGGCCCAGTATTTT. Protein: CASSLSLAGAQYF.